A single sample gave rise to the 32 T cell receptor beta chains below, sequenced in a study of post-analysis software for immune sequencing data. Study-wide results and caveats: Elevated frequency relative to controls characterized roughly 5 TRBV segments in patients, TRBV5-6, TRBV5-1 and TRBV20-1 among them.

These TCRs are of unknown antigen specificity. Researchers reported that TCR beta cDNA libraries carried unique molecular identifiers. TCRdb re-derived calls from the PCR reads in MiXCR, one entry per CDR3 protein. The sample lists about 770,000 distinct CDR3 sequences, approximately 44% occurring once. The sequencing input was blood. These receptor sequences come from a girl under 18 with multiple sclerosis.

For the CDR3, the DNA is TGTGCCAGCAGCTTCGCCCCAGGTTTCGAGGAGACCCAGTACTTC. It codes for CASSFAPGFEETQYF. The rearrangement uses TRBV7-3 and TRBJ2-5, with unresolved D. The CDR3 has 15 amino acids. The V gene's germline CDR1 is SGHTA and CDR2 FQGTGA. V dropped 3 bases and J dropped 5 bases, with 16 bases sitting between them.

The J gene is TRBJ2-7, the V gene TRBV29-1; D gene ambiguous. V gave up 7 bases and J gave up 4 bases, with 8 bases separating them. The CDR3 sequence is 10 residues long. The V gene's germline CDR1 is SQVTM and CDR2 ANQGSEA. The CDR3 loop is CSGFGYEQYF. The DNA of the CDR3 is TGCAGCGGCTTTGGATACGAGCAGTACTTC.

CDR3: CASSRTDRSSYEQYF. As DNA, the CDR3 is TGTGCCAGCAGCCGAACTGATAGGAGCTCCTACGAGCAGTACTTC. The V gene is TRBV7-8, the J gene TRBJ2-7, with unresolved D. This CDR3 spans 15 amino acids. The V gene's germline CDR1 is SGHVS and CDR2 FQNEAQ. V lost 5 bases, J lost 0 bases, and 14 bases lay in between.

This sequence joins TRBV4-1 and TRBJ2-1; D call uncertain. The CDR3 totals 14 residues. V lost 4 bases, J lost 5 bases, and 12 bases lay in between. The germline V gene encodes CDR1 MGHRA and CDR2 YSYEKL. In DNA, the CDR3 is TGCGCCAGCAGCCCCTACTTCCCAGACAATGAGCAGTTCTTC. This encodes CASSPYFPDNEQFF.

The chain employs TRBV20-1 and TRBJ1-6; 9 nucleotides line up with TRBD1. V shed 5 bases and J 18 bases; nucleotides not matched to a gene: 14. The germline gives CDR1 DFQATT, CDR2 SNEGSKA (reference sequence). The CDR3 is 13 amino acids. The CDR3 is CSAPTLQGASRHF. The CDR3 DNA is TGCAGTGCTCCGACCTTACAGGGGGCATCCCGCCACTTT.

This clonotype was recorded a few times. V and J are TRBV9 and TRBJ2-7, with D possibly matching TRBD1 (6 bases). V was clipped by 0 bases and J by 6 bases, with 13 bases between them. The CDR3 loop spans 14 amino acids. Per germline, CDR1 SGDLS and CDR2 YYNGEE. The CDR3 here is CASSVGQARGEQYF. The CDR3 region has the DNA TGTGCCAGCAGCGTAGGACAGGCCCGGGGCGAGCAGTACTTC.

This clonotype was found a few times. This chain links TRBV20-1 with TRBJ2-1, with 8 bases aligning to TRBD2. Looked up from germline, CDR1 is DFQATT and CDR2 is SNEGSKA (reference sequence). With 1 base clipped from V and 6 bases from J, the junction kept 11 bases outside the gene matches. The CDR3 is 16 amino acids. The chain's CDR3 is CSARGRAGEKGNEQFF. As DNA, the CDR3 is TGCAGTGCTAGAGGAAGAGCGGGAGAAAAGGGCAATGAGCAGTTCTTC.

This clonotype was recorded a few times. The rearrangement links TRBV20-1 to TRBJ1-6; no firm D call. The CDR3 sequence is 15 residues long. Trimming took 6 bases from V and 7 from J, leaving 19 bases between them. Germline V gene lookup returns CDR1 DFQATT and CDR2 SNEGSKA (reference sequence). Written as DNA, the CDR3 is TGCAGTGCCGCGGGATCACATTCTTACAATTCACCCCTCCACTTT. It encodes CSAAGSHSYNSPLHF.

The chain couples TRBV29-1 to TRBJ2-7; tentatively, D is TRBD1 (5 bases). This CDR3 contains 15 residues. Germline V lookup: CDR1 SQVTM, CDR2 ANQGSEA. With 6 bases removed from V and 3 bases from J, the gap between germline ends came to 21 bases. Here the CDR3 reads CSVTAGQGLFYEQYF. CDR3 nucleotide sequence: TGCAGCGTGACGGCCGGGCAGGGTCTATTCTACGAGCAGTACTTC.

The rearrangement joins TRBV28 to TRBJ1-1; 7 bases line up with TRBD1. CDR3 length: 15 residues. Germline loops: CDR1 MDHEN, CDR2 SYDVKM. With V trimmed by 2 bases and J by 5 bases, 8 bases remained unmatched. In DNA form, the CDR3 reads TGTGCCAGCAGTTTACCGACAGGGTGGATGACTGAAGCTTTCTTT. Amino acids: CASSLPTGWMTEAFF.

This chain uses TRBV5-1 with TRBJ2-7, with 10 bases fitting TRBD2. Germline V gene data show CDR1 as SGHRS and CDR2 as YFSETQ. This CDR3 is 15 amino acids long. Trimming took 4 bases from V and 4 from J; bases not matched to a gene: 8. The CDR3 DNA is TGCGCCAGCAGCCCCCAGGGGACTAGCGTTTACGAGCAGTACTTC. Protein product: CASSPQGTSVYEQYF.

The rearrangement uses TRBV20-1 and TRBJ2-5; the match to TRBD2 covers 8 bases. This CDR3 is 14 amino acids long. CDR1 is DFQATT and CDR2 is SNEGSKA in the germline V gene (reference sequence). V dropped 8 bases and J dropped 5; count of bases not matched to a gene: 13. The CDR3 loop reads CSTNEAGARETQYF. CDR3 DNA: TGCAGTACCAATGAAGCGGGAGCCCGGGAGACCCAGTACTTC.

The genes are TRBV7-3 and TRBJ2-1; D is possibly TRBD2 (6 bases). This CDR3 comprises 16 residues. The germline V gene has CDR1 SGHTA and CDR2 FQGTGA. The V gene lost 6 bases and the J gene lost 1 base, with 16 bases spanning the gap. CDR3 loop: CASRSFEEGSYNEQFF. CDR3 nucleotides: TGTGCCAGCAGGTCCTTTGAGGAGGGTTCCTACAATGAGCAGTTCTTC.

This chain links TRBV20-1 with TRBJ1-1; 9 bases are a match to TRBD1. J lost 0 bases, V lost 3 bases, and 2 bases had no gene match. Germline V gene data show CDR1 as DFQATT and CDR2 as SNEGSKA (reference sequence). The CDR3 length is 14 residues. CDR3 loop: CSASGTGLNTEAFF. As DNA, the CDR3 is TGCAGTGCTAGCGGGACAGGGTTGAACACTGAAGCTTTCTTT.

The rearrangement links TRBV9 to TRBJ2-6; TRBD2 matches at 13 bases. The CDR3 loop spans 17 amino acids. V was clipped by 4 bases and J by 3 bases; unmatched bases: 4. Germline CDR1 reads SGDLS; CDR2 reads YYNGEE. The CDR3 nucleotides are TGTGCCAGCAGCCCACGACTAGCGGGAGGTGGGGCCAACGTCCTGACTTTC. Translation gives CASSPRLAGGGANVLTF.

The V call is TRBV7-2, the J call TRBJ2-4, with D perhaps matching TRBD2 (5 bases). CDR1 and CDR2 from the germline V gene are SGHTA and FQGNSA. V dropped 1 base and J dropped 4 bases, with 14 bases sitting between them. The CDR3 extends over 16 amino acids. The CDR3 nucleotides are TGTGCCAGCAGCTTAGATTCGGCGGGTCGAAAAAACATTCAGTACTTC. Translating it yields CASSLDSAGRKNIQYF. The full variable domain, in which reference TRBV7-2 and TRBJ2-4 provide the parts outside the CDR3, is GAGVSQSPSNKVTEKGKDVELRCDPISGHTALYWYRQSLGQGLEFLIYFQGNSAPDKSGLPSDRFSAERTGGSVSTLTIQRTQQEDSAVYLCASSLDSAGRKNIQYFGAGTRLSVL.

This clonotype was recorded a few times. The genes are TRBV5-1 and TRBJ2-1; D remains unclear. In germline, CDR1 is SGHRS, CDR2 YFSETQ. The length of the CDR3 is 15 residues. The germline V and J ends were trimmed by 0 bases and 3 bases, with 10 bases remaining between them. The CDR3 bases are TGCGCCAGCAGCTTGGAAGCTAAACTCTACAATGAGCAGTTCTTC. Translated, it gives CASSLEAKLYNEQFF.

V is TRBV20-1 and J is TRBJ2-7; 7 nucleotides align to TRBD1. Unmatched junction bases numbered 2, after V lost 3 bases and J lost 0 bases. The CDR3 has 13 residues. Germline V gene data show CDR1 as DFQATT and CDR2 as SNEGSKA (reference sequence). This CDR3 reads CSASGTASYEQYF. CDR3 bases: TGCAGTGCTAGTGGGACAGCCTCCTACGAGCAGTACTTC.

About this clonotype: No conserved phenylalanine or tryptophan ends this CDR3, so it is likely a read error. The V call is TRBV5-1, the J call TRBJ2-5; D unresolved. Matching the DNA end better, TRBJ2-7 makes the J call doubtful. The germline V gene has CDR1 SGHRS and CDR2 YFSETQ. This CDR3 is 14 amino acids long. CDR3 sequence: CASSLGQAPYEQYC. CDR3 nucleotides: TGCGCCAGCAGCTTGGGACAAGCCCCCTACGAGCAGTACTGC.

The gene calls are TRBV20-1 and TRBJ2-3, with 9 bases aligning to TRBD2. Germline V gives CDR1 DFQATT, CDR2 SNEGSKA (reference sequence). The CDR3 loop spans 15 amino acids. Unmatched junction bases numbered 11, after V lost 5 bases and J lost 5 bases. The CDR3 protein is CSAFWREGLGDTQYF. As DNA, the CDR3 is TGCAGTGCTTTTTGGCGGGAGGGCCTCGGAGATACGCAGTATTTT.

This clonotype occurred a few times. The CDR3 DNA follows: TGCAGTGCCCCGGGCGATTTAGCGGAGATCTACGAGCAGTACTTC. It translates to CSAPGDLAEIYEQYF. The chain has TRBV20-1 and TRBJ2-7; TRBD2 is a possible D gene (6 bases). The V gene lost 6 bases and the J gene lost 3 bases, with 21 bases spanning the gap. Looked up from germline, CDR1 is DFQATT and CDR2 is SNEGSKA (reference sequence). The CDR3 is made up of 15 amino acids.

The V and J genes are TRBV12-3 or TRBV12-4 and TRBJ2-1, with D possibly TRBD2 on 5 matching bases. The ends were cut back, 4 bases at V and 9 bases at J, with 10 bases in the middle. The CDR3 is 12 residues long. CDR3 DNA sequence: TGTGCCAGCAGTTCCCTAGAGGGTGAGCAGTTCTTC. Its protein product is CASSSLEGEQFF.

There are a few counts of this clonotype. The CDR3 is CAWSFHGLAGGSGEQYF. The CDR3 nucleotides are TGTGCCTGGAGTTTCCACGGACTAGCGGGAGGGTCGGGGGAGCAGTACTTC. J is TRBJ2-7 and V is TRBV30, with TRBD2 matching 15 bases. Germline CDR1 is GTSNPN and CDR2 is SVGIG (reference sequence). V trimming: 2 bases; J trimming: 7 bases; junction bases outside the gene matches: 12. This CDR3 is 17 amino acids long.

V usage is TRBV24-1 and J usage is TRBJ2-7; 8 nucleotides agree with TRBD1. This CDR3 is built from 14 residues. Trimming at V came to 5 bases and at J to 3 bases, leaving 5 bases not matched to a gene. Germline V gene data show CDR1 as KGHDR and CDR2 as SFDVKD. CDR3 nucleotide sequence: TGTGCCACCAGTGCCCGGGGACAGGTCTACGAGCAGTACTTC. Translated, it gives CATSARGQVYEQYF.

This clonotype was recorded a few times. The chain is built from TRBV27 and TRBJ2-7, with D possibly matching TRBD1 (6 bases). Germline values: CDR1 MNHEY, CDR2 SMNVEV (reference sequence). Trimming left V 1 base short and J 5 bases short, with 12 bases between. The CDR3 runs to 14 residues. CDR3: CASSLYQGFDEQYF. The CDR3 DNA reads TGTGCCAGCAGTTTATACCAGGGGTTCGACGAGCAGTACTTC.

The gene calls are TRBV4-2 and TRBJ2-1, with a tentative D call TRBD1 (6 bases). V lost 0 bases and J 7 bases, leaving 10 bases between the germline ends. The CDR3 runs 14 residues. From germline, CDR1 is LGHNA and CDR2 YNFKEQ. CDR3: CASSQDLQGNEQFF. The CDR3 DNA reads TGTGCCAGCAGCCAAGATCTGCAGGGGAATGAGCAGTTCTTC.

V is TRBV10-3 and J is TRBJ2-5; a weak D match, TRBD1 (6 bases). The CDR3 is 14 residues long. V gave up 4 bases and J gave up 11 bases, with 20 bases separating them. Germline CDR1 and CDR2: ENHRY and SYGVKD. CDR3 bases: TGTGCCATCAGTGTGGGGTATGGGGACAATGAGCAGTACTTC. Its translation is CAISVGYGDNEQYF.

The chain couples TRBV28 to TRBJ2-7; D gene unclear. The CDR3 extends over 12 amino acids. V was trimmed by 6 bases and J by 6 bases, leaving 12 bases between them. Germline CDR1 is MDHEN and CDR2 is SYDVKM. CDR3 sequence (DNA): TGTGCCAGCAGCTCCCAACGGAGCGAGCAGTACTTC. This encodes CASSSQRSEQYF.

V gene TRBV7-6 combines with J gene TRBJ2-5, with D possibly matching TRBD1 (6 bases). From germline, CDR1 is SGHVS and CDR2 FNYEAQ. CDR3 size: 12 residues. V lost 8 bases and J lost 3, with 10 bases in between. CDR3 residues: CASSGAEETQYF. The CDR3 bases are TGTGCCAGCTCAGGGGCCGAAGAGACCCAGTACTTC.

This clonotype was found a few times. V gene TRBV11-2 combines with J gene TRBJ2-5, with D perhaps matching TRBD2 (5 bases). V lost 5 bases to trimming and J lost 2 bases, with 15 bases between them. Germline V gene lookup returns CDR1 SGHAT and CDR2 FQNNGV. CDR3 length: 15 amino acids. DNA of the CDR3: TGTGCCAGCAGCCCAACCGGGAACACTCAAGAGACCCAGTACTTC. This sequence encodes CASSPTGNTQETQYF. The full variable domain, with the rest looked up from reference TRBV11-2 and TRBJ2-5, is EAGVAQSPRYKIIEKRQSVAFWCNPISGHATLYWYQQILGQGPKLLIQFQNNGVVDDSQLPKDRFSAERLKGVDSTLKIQPAKLEDSAVYLCASSPTGNTQETQYFGPGTRLLVL.

This clonotype was counted a few times. The chain carries TRBV2 and TRBJ2-1; 10 nucleotides match TRBD1. Germline-derived CDR1 and CDR2 are SNHLY and FYNNEI. The length of the CDR3 is 15 residues. V lost 6 bases and J lost 4; bases outside the gene matches: 6. The CDR3 nucleotides read TGTGCCAGCAGCCAGGACAGGGGGGTTTACAATGAGCAGTTCTTC. Residues: CASSQDRGVYNEQFF.

The chain is built from TRBV5-6 and TRBJ1-2; D is uncertain. Germline V gene data show CDR1 as SGHDT and CDR2 as YYEEEE. The germline V and J ends were trimmed by 1 base and 5 bases, with 12 bases remaining between them. The CDR3 has 14 residues. The CDR3 loop is CASSLRSDTYGYTF. CDR3 in DNA: TGTGCCAGCAGCTTGCGTTCGGATACATATGGCTACACCTTC.